What follows are 26 T cell receptor beta chains derived from one specimen sequenced in a study of T cell changes during pregnancy in multiple sclerosis. Assay: immunoSEQ multiplex PCR; the TCRdb copy retains only in-frame clones and omits some. The table has about 77,000 clones, approximately 91% seen once; the top ten hold approximately 2%. The sequencing here drew on peripheral blood, taken before pregnancy. These receptors were collected from a female donor with multiple sclerosis, enrolled in a pregnancy study.

The chain uses TRBV5-5 and TRBJ2-7; TRBD2 agrees at 9 bases. Unmatched junction bases numbered 2, after V lost 1 base and J lost 0 bases. This CDR3 has 15 amino acids. Germline V gives CDR1 SGHKS, CDR2 YYEKEE (reference sequence). Here the CDR3 DNA reads TGTGCCAGCAGCTTGAGTAGCGGGGGCTCCTACGAGCAGTACTTC. It translates to CASSLSSGGSYEQYF.

The chain has TRBV2 and TRBJ1-1, with 9 bases that match TRBD1. With 7 bases clipped from V and 2 bases from J, the junction kept 11 bases outside the gene matches. The CDR3 has 16 amino acids. Germline V gene sequence: CDR1 SNHLY, CDR2 FYNNEI. The CDR3 protein is CASNKGQGGANTEAFF. CDR3 DNA sequence: TGTGCCAGCAACAAGGGACAGGGCGGCGCAAACACTGAAGCTTTCTTT.

The chain joins TRBV18 to TRBJ2-7; TRBD1 matches at 7 bases. This CDR3 is 13 amino acids long. J was trimmed by 2 bases and V by 3 bases; bases with no gene match: 1. Germline CDR1 and CDR2: KGHSH and LQKENI. CDR3 DNA: TGTGCCAGCTCACCGGGACAGACCTACGAGCAGTACTTC. Its translation is CASSPGQTYEQYF. Looking up the rest from reference TRBV18 and TRBJ2-7 gives the full variable domain: NAGVMQNPRHLVRRRGQEARLRCSPMKGHSHVYWYRQLPEEGLKFMVYLQKENIIDESGMPKERFSAEFPKEGPSILRIQQVVRGDSAAYFCASSPGQTYEQYFGPGTRLTVT.

This chain uses TRBV5-1 with TRBJ1-1, with a weak D call TRBD1 (5 bases). Germline lookup yields CDR1 SGHRS and CDR2 YFSETQ. This CDR3 contains 15 residues. V lost 3 bases and J lost 5, with 17 bases in between. CDR3 sequence: CASSSQSGGETEAFF. The DNA of the CDR3 is TGCGCCAGCAGCTCTCAGTCGGGAGGGGAGACTGAAGCTTTCTTT.

The chain couples TRBV7-9 to TRBJ2-1; D possibly corresponds to TRBD2 (6 bases). The CDR3 has 12 residues. Germline V gene lookup returns CDR1 SEHNR and CDR2 FQNEAQ (reference sequence). Between the trimmed V and J ends, which lost 5 bases and 8 bases, there was a span of 10 bases. The chain's CDR3 is CASSPGGYEQFF. The CDR3 nucleotides are TGTGCCAGCAGCCCCGGAGGGTATGAGCAGTTCTTC.

This sequence joins TRBV4-2 and TRBJ2-3; 15 positions agree with TRBD2. The CDR3 contains 16 residues. The germline CDR1 and CDR2 sequences are LGHNA and YNFKEQ. The V gene end was trimmed by 1 base and the J gene end by 6 bases; junction bases not matched to a gene: 2. The CDR3 spells CASSQGTSGGADTQYF. The CDR3 DNA is TGTGCCAGCAGCCAAGGGACTAGCGGGGGGGCCGATACGCAGTATTTT.

The rearrangement uses TRBV2 and TRBJ1-6; 7 positions match TRBD1. CDR1 SNHLY and CDR2 FYNNEI come from the germline V gene. J gave up 3 bases and V 6 bases, and 8 bases lay outside the gene matches. The CDR3 loop spans 16 amino acids. The CDR3 sequence is CASSDRQGLYNSPLHF. The CDR3 DNA follows: TGTGCCAGCAGCGATAGACAGGGACTCTATAATTCACCCCTCCACTTT.

The V and J genes are TRBV27 and TRBJ2-7; 9 nucleotides line up with TRBD2. The germline gives CDR1 MNHEY, CDR2 SMNVEV (reference sequence). The CDR3 extends over 15 amino acids. J lost 6 bases, V lost 7 bases, and 13 bases had no gene match. The CDR3 spells CASTGTAAGGAEQYF. In DNA, the CDR3 is TGTGCCAGCACCGGGACGGCCGCGGGGGGGGCCGAGCAGTACTTC.

The chain employs TRBV7-9 and TRBJ2-5, with D perhaps matching TRBD1 (6 bases). The CDR3 runs 15 residues. V lost 1 base to trimming and J lost 1 base, with 10 bases between them. Germline-derived CDR1 and CDR2 are SEHNR and FQNEAQ (reference sequence). CDR3 amino acids: CASSLVGGPQETQYF. The CDR3 region has the DNA TGTGCCAGCAGCTTAGTTGGGGGCCCCCAAGAGACCCAGTACTTC.

The chain links TRBV10-3 to TRBJ1-2; 7 bases are shared with TRBD1. Germline loops: CDR1 ENHRY, CDR2 SYGVKD. The CDR3 totals 13 residues. V trimming: 7 bases; J trimming: 6 bases; junction bases outside the gene matches: 8. CDR3 sequence reads: CAITDGTDDGYTF. The CDR3 DNA is TGTGCCATCACCGACGGGACAGATGATGGCTACACCTTC.

V and J are TRBV5-1 and TRBJ1-1; D not resolved. Deletions cut 0 bases from V and 0 bases from J, with 6 bases between. The CDR3 is 14 residues long. Germline values: CDR1 SGHRS, CDR2 YFSETQ. This CDR3 is CASSLVQMNTEAFF. CDR3 nucleotide sequence: TGCGCCAGCAGCTTGGTACAGATGAACACTGAAGCTTTCTTT.

The CDR3 here is CASSLQWGGGYTF. The CDR3 DNA sequence: TGTGCCAGCAGCCTCCAATGGGGGGGCGGCTACACCTTC. V and J are TRBV6-5 and TRBJ1-2; D is perhaps TRBD1 (6 bases). Trimming removed 6 bases at V and 8 bases at J, with 16 bases between. Germline-derived CDR1 and CDR2 are MNHEY and SVGAGI. This CDR3 region has 13 residues.

The chain employs TRBV12-5 and TRBJ2-7; weak D call: TRBD1 (7 bases). Trimming removed 3 bases at V and 1 base at J, with 13 bases between. The V gene's germline CDR1 is LGHNT and CDR2 FRNRAP. The CDR3 is 15 amino acids. CDR3 protein: CASGFRAGGSYEQYF. The CDR3 coding sequence is TGTGCTAGTGGTTTCAGGGCAGGGGGGTCCTACGAGCAGTACTTC.

CDR3 amino acids: CASSSPEGRNTIYF. The DNA of the CDR3 is TGTGCCAGCAGCTCCCCCGAGGGAAGAAACACCATATATTTT. The chain joins TRBV5-5 to TRBJ1-3, with D uncertain. CDR3 length equals 14 residues. CDR1 is SGHKS and CDR2 is YYEKEE in the germline V gene (reference sequence). V was pared by 3 bases and J by 5 bases, with 12 bases between.

This chain joins TRBV5-1 and TRBJ2-5; 10 nucleotides line up with TRBD2. Trimming took 0 bases from V and 1 from J; bases not matched to a gene: 3. The germline V gene has CDR1 SGHRS and CDR2 YFSETQ. The length of the CDR3 is 16 residues. The CDR3: CASSLGASGGQETQYF. DNA of the CDR3: TGCGCCAGCAGCTTGGGGGCTAGCGGGGGCCAAGAGACCCAGTACTTC.

This chain uses TRBV11-2 with TRBJ2-7, with 7 bases fitting TRBD1. There are 13 residues in the CDR3. V lost 5 bases to trimming and J lost 2 bases; unmatched junction nucleotides: 3. Germline CDR1 SGHAT, CDR2 FQNNGV. CDR3 region: CASSDRVAYEQYF. CDR3 nucleotide sequence: TGTGCCAGCAGCGACAGGGTTGCCTACGAGCAGTACTTC. Variable domain in full (rest from reference TRBV11-2 and TRBJ2-7): EAGVAQSPRYKIIEKRQSVAFWCNPISGHATLYWYQQILGQGPKLLIQFQNNGVVDDSQLPKDRFSAERLKGVDSTLKIQPAKLEDSAVYLCASSDRVAYEQYFGPGTRLTVT.

The chain employs TRBV19 and TRBJ2-7, with 9 nucleotides matching TRBD1. The trim removed 4 bases at V and 3 bases at J, leaving 7 bases unmatched. Germline loops: CDR1 LNHDA, CDR2 SQIVND (reference sequence). This CDR3 comprises 15 residues. This chain's CDR3 is CASSTLLGQGYEQYF. The CDR3 DNA sequence: TGTGCCAGTAGTACCCTCTTGGGACAGGGCTACGAGCAGTACTTC.

This clone was seen just once. The chain couples TRBV7-9 to TRBJ2-7, with 7 bases aligning to TRBD1. The junction had 12 bases not matched to a gene; V was cut back by 2 bases and J by 5 bases. The length of the CDR3 is 16 residues. CDR1 SEHNR and CDR2 FQNEAQ come from the germline V gene (reference sequence). CDR3 sequence reads: CASSLYLQGRRNEQYF. The DNA for the CDR3 is TGTGCCAGCAGCTTATACCTACAGGGGCGGAGAAACGAGCAGTACTTC.

This sequence joins TRBV5-1 and TRBJ2-1, with TRBD2 identical over 7 bases. Trimming removed 4 bases from V and 9 bases from J; junction bases left unmatched: 16. The CDR3 length is 16 residues. Germline V lookup: CDR1 SGHRS, CDR2 YFSETQ. CDR3 region: CASSPSGGIWEGEQFF. DNA for the CDR3: TGCGCCAGCAGCCCCTCGGGAGGAATTTGGGAGGGTGAGCAGTTCTTC.

V gene TRBV4-1 combines with J gene TRBJ2-7; 9 nucleotides line up with TRBD1. From germline, CDR1 is MGHRA and CDR2 YSYEKL. The CDR3 extends over 16 amino acids. V shed 0 bases, J shed 1 base, and the junction held 4 bases outside the gene matches. The CDR3 nucleotides are TGCGCCAGCAGCCAAGATGAGACAGGGGGGTCCTACGAGCAGTACTTC. This encodes CASSQDETGGSYEQYF.

The chain links TRBV7-2 to TRBJ2-3; 8 bases align to TRBD2. CDR1 SGHTA and CDR2 FQGNSA come from the germline V gene. V shed 1 base, J shed 1 base, and the junction held 10 bases outside the gene matches. This CDR3 spans 18 amino acids. CDR3 sequence: CASSLGAGGAGGTDTQYF. DNA for the CDR3: TGTGCCAGCAGCTTAGGGGCTGGGGGAGCGGGGGGCACAGATACGCAGTATTTT.

This chain joins TRBV19 and TRBJ2-7; D remains unclear. The germline V gene has CDR1 LNHDA and CDR2 SQIVND (reference sequence). The V end lost 3 bases, the J end lost 5 bases, and 8 bases lay between the germline ends. This CDR3 region has 12 residues. This CDR3 is CASSIRSNEQYF. The CDR3 bases are TGTGCCAGTAGTATTAGGAGCAACGAGCAGTACTTC.

The chain carries TRBV18 and TRBJ2-3, with 11 bases matching TRBD2. The V segment lost 0 bases and the J segment 4 bases; nucleotides outside the gene matches: 0. The CDR3 length is 15 residues. Germline lookup yields CDR1 KGHSH and CDR2 LQKENI. CDR3 sequence (DNA): TGTGCCAGCTCACCACCTAGCGGGGGGGCAGATACGCAGTATTTT. Its translation is CASSPPSGGADTQYF.

This clone was found once. This rearrangement joins TRBV7-2 to TRBJ2-7; 7 nucleotides match TRBD2. The J segment lost 3 bases and the V segment lost 1 base, leaving 6 bases of the junction unmatched. CDR1 SGHTA and CDR2 FQGNSA come from the germline V gene. This CDR3 region has 15 residues. This chain's CDR3 is CASSLVGGSGYEQYF. The CDR3 DNA reads as TGTGCCAGCAGCTTAGTCGGGGGGTCGGGCTACGAGCAGTACTTC.

This sequence joins TRBV19 and TRBJ1-1; D is unclear. V was cut by 2 bases and J by 0 bases, with 7 bases left in between. There are 14 residues in the CDR3. Germline V gene data show CDR1 as LNHDA and CDR2 as SQIVND (reference sequence). The CDR3 DNA sequence: TGTGCCAGTAGTATAATCGGGGTGAACACTGAAGCTTTCTTT. Its protein product is CASSIIGVNTEAFF.

The chain couples TRBV10-3 to TRBJ2-7, with 7 bases fitting TRBD2. This CDR3 is built from 15 residues. The junction had 12 bases not matched to a gene; V was cut back by 6 bases and J by 4 bases. Germline lookup yields CDR1 ENHRY and CDR2 SYGVKD. CDR3 amino acids: CAIRGPAGWPYEQYF. The CDR3 nucleotides read TGTGCCATCAGAGGGCCAGCGGGGTGGCCGTACGAGCAGTACTTC.